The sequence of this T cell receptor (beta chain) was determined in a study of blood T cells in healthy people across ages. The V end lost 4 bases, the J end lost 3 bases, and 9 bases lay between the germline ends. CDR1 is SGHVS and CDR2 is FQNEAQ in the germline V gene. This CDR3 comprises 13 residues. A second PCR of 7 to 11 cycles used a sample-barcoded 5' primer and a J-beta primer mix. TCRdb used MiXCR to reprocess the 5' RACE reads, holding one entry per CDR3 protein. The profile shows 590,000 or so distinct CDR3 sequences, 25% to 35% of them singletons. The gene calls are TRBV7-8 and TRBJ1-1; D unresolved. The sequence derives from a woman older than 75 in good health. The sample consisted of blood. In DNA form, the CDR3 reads TGTGCCAGCAGCTCAACCGATTACACTGAAGCTTTCTTT. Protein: CASSSTDYTEAFF. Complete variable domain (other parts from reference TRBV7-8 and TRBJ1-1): GAGVSQSPRYKVAKRGQDVALRCDPISGHVSLFWYQQALGQGPEFLTYFQNEAQLDKSGLPSDRFFAERPEGSVSTLKIQRTQQEDSAVYLCASSSTDYTEAFFGQGTRLTVV.